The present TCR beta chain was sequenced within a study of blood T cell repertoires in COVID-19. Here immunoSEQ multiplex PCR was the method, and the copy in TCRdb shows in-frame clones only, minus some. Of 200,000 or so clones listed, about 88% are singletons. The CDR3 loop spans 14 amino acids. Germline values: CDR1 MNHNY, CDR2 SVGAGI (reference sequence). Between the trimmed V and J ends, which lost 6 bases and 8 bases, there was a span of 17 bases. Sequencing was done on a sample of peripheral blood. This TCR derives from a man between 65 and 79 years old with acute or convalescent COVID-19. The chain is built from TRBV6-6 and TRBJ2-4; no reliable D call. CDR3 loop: CASRPDWPGDIQYF. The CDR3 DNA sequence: TGTGCCAGCAGGCCCGATTGGCCAGGTGACATTCAGTACTTC.